One and the same sample provided the 6 T cell receptor beta chains below, sequenced in a study of PD-L1 blockade in urothelial cancer. The time point denotes: pretreatment peripheral blood. Repertoires were generated with immunoSEQ multiplex PCR, while TCRdb's copy carries only in-frame clones and drops some. The sample contains some 52,000 clones, roughly four fifths of which appear only once. The sequenced sample was PBMCs, obtained around atezolizumab (anti-PD-L1) treatment. The receptors were gathered from a man aged 65 to 79 with urothelial cancer.

The chain recombines TRBV10-3 with TRBJ2-1; 7 bases align to TRBD2. There are 14 residues in the CDR3. Germline-derived CDR1 and CDR2 are ENHRY and SYGVKD. Trimming took 8 bases from V and 2 from J; bases not matched to a gene: 6. CDR3 nucleotide sequence: TGTGCCATCTCCGGCGGGGGAGCCTACAATGAGCAGTTCTTC. Translating gives CAISGGGAYNEQFF.

The chain links TRBV7-2 to TRBJ2-5, with D possibly being TRBD2 (7 bases). The V gene's germline CDR1 is SGHTA and CDR2 FQGNSA. The CDR3 has 14 residues. Trimming pared 1 base from V and 6 bases from J, leaving 12 bases between. CDR3 sequence reads: CASSLGGGGKTQYF. The CDR3 DNA follows: TGTGCCAGCAGCTTAGGAGGGGGGGGAAAGACCCAGTACTTC.

J is TRBJ1-5 and V is TRBV19, with 8 nucleotides matching TRBD1. V trimming: 6 bases; J trimming: 2 bases; junction bases outside the gene matches: 12. CDR1 and CDR2 from the germline V gene are LNHDA and SQIVND (reference sequence). CDR3 size: 17 residues. CDR3 nucleotides: TGTGCCAGTAGCACCAGACCCGGACAGGGAGGCAATCAGCCCCAGCATTTT. This translates into CASSTRPGQGGNQPQHF.

The rearrangement links TRBV18 to TRBJ2-2, with D possibly TRBD1 on 5 matching bases. The CDR3 length is 14 residues. V lost 4 bases and J 1 base, leaving 7 bases between the germline ends. The germline V gene encodes CDR1 KGHSH and CDR2 LQKENI. Here the CDR3 DNA reads TGTGCCAGCTCACAAGACAGGAACACCGGGGAGCTGTTTTTT. Translated, it gives CASSQDRNTGELFF.

This chain uses TRBV6-5 with TRBJ1-2; perhaps TRBD1 as D (6 bases). The CDR3 sequence is 15 residues long. Germline CDR1 reads MNHEY; CDR2 reads SVGAGI. The V gene lost 5 bases and the J gene lost 0 bases, with 13 bases spanning the gap. CDR3 DNA sequence: TGTGCCAGCAGTCTAGGACAGCATACTAACTATGGCTACACCTTC. As protein: CASSLGQHTNYGYTF.

The CDR3 spells CASSQDTAHSGQYEKLFF. CDR3 bases: TGTGCCAGCAGCCAAGATACCGCCCATTCGGGACAGTACGAAAAACTGTTTTTT. The chain has TRBV14 and TRBJ1-4; 7 bases map to TRBD1. The junction had 15 bases not matched to a gene; V was cut back by 0 bases and J by 8 bases. This CDR3 comprises 18 residues. Germline CDR1 SGHDN, CDR2 FVKESK.